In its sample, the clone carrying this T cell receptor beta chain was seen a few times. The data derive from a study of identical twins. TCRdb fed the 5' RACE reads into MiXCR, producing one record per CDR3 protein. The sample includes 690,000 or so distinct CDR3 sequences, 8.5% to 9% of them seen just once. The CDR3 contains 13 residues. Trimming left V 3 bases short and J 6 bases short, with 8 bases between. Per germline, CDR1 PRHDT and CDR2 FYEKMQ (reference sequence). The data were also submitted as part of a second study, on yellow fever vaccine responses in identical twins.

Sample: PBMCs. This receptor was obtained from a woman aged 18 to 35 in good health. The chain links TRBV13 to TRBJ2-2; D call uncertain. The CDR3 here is CASSFLTAGELFF. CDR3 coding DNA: TGTGCCAGCAGCTTTTTGACGGCCGGGGAGCTGTTTTTT. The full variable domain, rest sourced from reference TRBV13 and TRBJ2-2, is AAGVIQSPRHLIKEKRETATLKCYPIPRHDTVYWYQQGPGQDPQFLISFYEKMQSDKGSIPDRFSAQQFSDYHSELNMSSLELGDSALYFCASSFLTAGELFFGEGSRLTVL.